These 22 T cell receptor beta chains were sequenced from one sample in a study of OX40 agonist ivuxolimab in advanced cancers. The library was prepared using the immunoSEQ multiplex PCR assay. TCRdb retrieved this table from immuneACCESS and kept in-frame rearrangements only. Not all clones are present; in checked studies, unresolved V genes account for under half, and no reason is known for the remainder. This sample has 65,000 to 85,000 clones in its table, and roughly 88% of those were observed once. The leading ten clones occupy 0.5% to 0.6% of the sample. The sample was CD4+ or CD8+ T cells sorted from blood, taken in a trial of the OX40 agonist ivuxolimab. The receptors originated from an adult with an advanced solid tumor such as melanoma, head and neck, liver or kidney cancer.

The rearrangement uses TRBV6-1 and TRBJ1-5, with TRBD1 matching over 10 bases. J lost 7 bases, V lost 5 bases, and 8 bases had no gene match. The CDR3 has 15 residues. Germline V gene data show CDR1 as MNHNS and CDR2 as SASEGT. DNA of the CDR3: TGTGCCAGCAGTCTTAGGACAGGGGGGATACAGCCCCAGCATTTT. Residues: CASSLRTGGIQPQHF.

The chain combines TRBV5-1 with TRBJ2-5, with D tentatively TRBD2 (6 bases). The J call is in doubt because the DNA end fits TRBJ2-7 better. Germline V gene sequence: CDR1 SGHRS, CDR2 YFSETQ. There are 15 residues in the CDR3. The CDR3 DNA sequence: TGCGCCAGCAGCTTGGGCGGGACGAGCTCCTACGAGCAGTACTTC. This translates into CASSLGGTSSYEQYF.

Note on this clone: One end of the junction fails to match germline, which may point to a read error. The chain employs TRBV5-5 and TRBJ2-7; maybe TRBD1 (6 bases). Looked up from germline, CDR1 is SGHKS and CDR2 is YYEKEE (reference sequence). This CDR3 comprises 15 residues. The DNA of the CDR3 is TGTGCCAGCAGCCCGGGGCAGGGGTGGCTAAGAGCCTCTAATTTC. As protein: CASSPGQGWLRASNF.

Worth noting for this clone: Other DNA sequences in this specimen translate into the identical CDR3. The chain employs TRBV19 and TRBJ1-1; maybe TRBD1 (6 bases). Per germline, CDR1 LNHDA and CDR2 SQIVND (reference sequence). The CDR3 contains 15 residues. Trimming removed 1 base at V and 2 bases at J, with 11 bases between. This CDR3 reads CASSIVNRDNTEAFF. In DNA, the CDR3 is TGTGCCAGTAGTATAGTGAACAGGGATAACACTGAAGCTTTCTTT.

The V call is TRBV5-1, the J call TRBJ1-1; D gene ambiguous. The CDR3 extends over 14 amino acids. Germline CDR1 SGHRS, CDR2 YFSETQ. Trimming removed 0 bases at V and 0 bases at J, with 6 bases between. The CDR3 DNA reads TGCGCCAGCAGCTTGGAGACAATGAACACTGAAGCTTTCTTT. Protein sequence: CASSLETMNTEAFF.

The rearrangement links TRBV5-4 to TRBJ1-1; maybe TRBD1 (6 bases). V lost 1 base to trimming and J lost 1 base, with 8 bases between them. This CDR3 comprises 14 residues. CDR1 and CDR2 from the germline V gene are SGHNT and YYREEE (reference sequence). The DNA for the CDR3 is TGTGCCAGCAGCTTGAGGGACACGAACACTGAAGCTTTCTTT. It codes for CASSLRDTNTEAFF.

With respect to this clone: Different DNA sequences within this sample yield the same CDR3. The gene calls are TRBV19 and TRBJ1-6, with 8 bases lining up with TRBD1. Germline V gives CDR1 LNHDA, CDR2 SQIVND (reference sequence). This CDR3 has 13 residues. Trimming cost V 10 bases and J 6 bases; bases outside gene matches: 5. The CDR3 loop is CATQDRVNSPLHF. The DNA of the CDR3 is TGTGCCACCCAGGACAGGGTTAATTCACCCCTCCACTTT.

The rearrangement uses TRBV16 and TRBJ1-4; D is unclear. The CDR3 contains 14 residues. Trimming cost V 0 bases and J 3 bases, with 5 bases left between them. The germline V gene encodes CDR1 KGHSY and CDR2 FQNENV. The CDR3 is CASSQSRSNEKLFF. Here the CDR3 DNA reads TGTGCCAGCAGCCAATCTAGGTCTAATGAAAAACTGTTTTTT.

The chain uses TRBV12-5 and TRBJ1-1, with D hard to call. CDR3 length equals 14 residues. The germline CDR1 and CDR2 sequences are LGHNT and FRNRAP. The ends were cut back, 0 bases at V and 2 bases at J, with 7 bases in the middle. The CDR3, as DNA: TGTGCTAGTGGTTTGGTTCCGGTAAACACTGAAGCTTTCTTT. This codes for CASGLVPVNTEAFF. Drawing the rest from reference TRBV12-5 and TRBJ1-1, the complete variable domain is DARVTQTPRHKVTEMGQEVTMRCQPILGHNTVFWYRQTMMQGLELLAYFRNRAPLDDSGMPKDRFSAEMPDATLATLKIQPSEPRDSAVYFCASGLVPVNTEAFFGQGTRLTVV.

V is TRBV5-1 and J is TRBJ1-2; D might be TRBD1 (5 bases). Trimming stripped 0 bases from V and 3 bases from J, with 9 bases between. Germline lookup yields CDR1 SGHRS and CDR2 YFSETQ. This CDR3 spans 14 amino acids. The CDR3 loop reads CASSLGGKDYGYTF. The DNA of the CDR3 is TGCGCCAGCAGCTTGGGGGGGAAAGACTATGGCTACACCTTC. Together with reference TRBV5-1 and TRBJ1-2, the CDR3 gives the full variable domain: KAGVTQTPRYLIKTRGQQVTLSCSPISGHRSVSWYQQTPGQGLQFLFEYFSETQRNKGNFPGRFSGRQFSNSRSEMNVSTLELGDSALYLCASSLGGKDYGYTFGSGTRLTVV.

The gene calls are TRBV5-4 and TRBJ2-3; D possibly uses TRBD1 or TRBD2 (5 bases each). V was trimmed by 0 bases and J by 12 bases, leaving 20 bases between them. The CDR3 consists of 15 residues. Per germline, CDR1 SGHNT and CDR2 YYREEE (reference sequence). The CDR3 DNA reads TGTGCCAGCAGCTTGGCCTGGATTGACGGGGCTCCTCAGTATTTT. Protein: CASSLAWIDGAPQYF. The complete variable domain, with remaining parts taken from reference TRBV5-4 and TRBJ2-3, reads ETGVTQSPTHLIKTRGQQVTLRCSSQSGHNTVSWYQQALGQGPQFIFQYYREEENGRGNFPPRFSGLQFPNYSSELNVNALELDDSALYLCASSLAWIDGAPQYFGPGTRLTVL.

This clone was found a few times. The gene calls are TRBV2 and TRBJ1-1; D gene uncertain. V lost 6 bases and J lost 2, with 7 bases in between. CDR3 length equals 12 residues. Germline V gene data show CDR1 as SNHLY and CDR2 as FYNNEI. CDR3 bases: TGTGCCAGCAGGCGGGATAACACTGAAGCTTTCTTT. Translating it yields CASRRDNTEAFF.

J is TRBJ2-4 and V is TRBV6-9; D gene unclear. The CDR3 contains 15 residues. The germline V gene has CDR1 MNHGY and CDR2 SVAAGI. V was trimmed by 0 bases and J by 8 bases, leaving 14 bases between them. DNA of the CDR3: TGTGCCAGCAGTTATTCGATAGGATACGGGCACATTCAGTACTTC. Its translation: CASSYSIGYGHIQYF.

V and J are TRBV11-2 and TRBJ2-7; unclear D gene. The V end was cut by 4 bases, the J end by 2 bases, with 15 bases between. Germline V lookup: CDR1 SGHAT, CDR2 FQNNGV. The CDR3 covers 15 residues. DNA for the CDR3: TGTGCCAGCAGCTCGATCCGGGTAGCTCCCTACGAGCAGTACTTC. Encoded protein: CASSSIRVAPYEQYF.

The V and J genes are TRBV5-1 and TRBJ2-1; a possible D gene is TRBD2 (6 bases). Trimming pared 1 base from V and 4 bases from J, leaving 18 bases between. The CDR3 runs to 17 residues. From germline, CDR1 is SGHRS and CDR2 YFSETQ. CDR3 sequence: CASSLFDISGGYNEQFF. DNA for the CDR3: TGCGCCAGCAGCTTGTTCGACATCTCCGGGGGTTACAATGAGCAGTTCTTC. The entire variable domain, with the rest obtained from reference TRBV5-1 and TRBJ2-1, is as follows: KAGVTQTPRYLIKTRGQQVTLSCSPISGHRSVSWYQQTPGQGLQFLFEYFSETQRNKGNFPGRFSGRQFSNSRSEMNVSTLELGDSALYLCASSLFDISGGYNEQFFGPGTRLTVL.

The chain is built from TRBV28 and TRBJ1-2; possible D gene TRBD1, 6 bases. The CDR3 is made up of 14 amino acids. Trimming took off 2 bases at V and 6 bases at J, with 13 bases between the two ends. Germline loops: CDR1 MDHEN, CDR2 SYDVKM. The CDR3 protein is CASSLRRGGHGYTF. The CDR3 region has the DNA TGTGCCAGCAGTTTACGCAGGGGAGGCCATGGCTACACCTTC.

The rearrangement joins TRBV6-1 to TRBJ1-4; TRBD1 might be the D (6 bases). Germline CDR1 MNHNS, CDR2 SASEGT. The CDR3 totals 15 residues. V lost 1 base, J lost 4 bases, and 10 bases lay in between. DNA for the CDR3: TGTGCCAGCAGTGAAGGGACAGCGAATAATGAAAAACTGTTTTTT. Encoded protein: CASSEGTANNEKLFF.

The CDR3 region is CASSFRGDGPWGELFF. CDR3 bases: TGTGCCAGCTCCTTTAGGGGAGACGGCCCGTGGGGGGAGCTGTTTTTT. This chain joins TRBV7-9 and TRBJ2-2; D may be TRBD1 or TRBD2 (5 bases each). The CDR3 extends over 16 amino acids. V was pared by 8 bases and J by 8 bases, with 24 bases between. Germline V gene lookup returns CDR1 SEHNR and CDR2 FQNEAQ (reference sequence).

The chain combines TRBV9 with TRBJ2-3; possible D gene TRBD2, 6 bases. V was cut by 4 bases and J by 5 bases, with 17 bases left in between. CDR3 length: 15 residues. Looked up from germline, CDR1 is SGDLS and CDR2 is YYNGEE. The CDR3 nucleotides read TGTGCCAGCAGCCCCCGGGGGAGTTCAATAGATACGCAGTATTTT. As protein: CASSPRGSSIDTQYF.

The gene calls are TRBV19 and TRBJ1-4; no definite D call. Per germline, CDR1 LNHDA and CDR2 SQIVND (reference sequence). Trimming pared 7 bases from V and 6 bases from J, leaving 9 bases between. CDR3 size: 12 residues. This chain's CDR3 is CASNGDDEKLFF. The CDR3 nucleotides read TGTGCCAGTAATGGAGATGATGAAAAACTGTTTTTT.

Turning to this clone: The sample contains more than one DNA sequence encoding this CDR3. The chain's CDR3 is CASSPQETQYF. In DNA form, the CDR3 reads TGTGCCAGCAGCCCCCAAGAGACCCAGTACTTC. The V and J genes are TRBV7-9 and TRBJ2-5; D gene uncertain. Germline-derived CDR1 and CDR2 are SEHNR and FQNEAQ (reference sequence). V lost 5 bases and J 1 base, leaving 2 bases between the germline ends. The CDR3 is 11 residues long.

The chain links TRBV6-1 to TRBJ1-5; D is ambiguous. The CDR3 extends over 12 amino acids. V lost 8 bases to trimming and J lost 1 base, with 6 bases between them. CDR1 is MNHNS and CDR2 is SASEGT in the germline V gene. CDR3 sequence: CASGRSNQPQHF. The CDR3 DNA sequence: TGTGCCAGCGGACGGAGCAATCAGCCCCAGCATTTT.